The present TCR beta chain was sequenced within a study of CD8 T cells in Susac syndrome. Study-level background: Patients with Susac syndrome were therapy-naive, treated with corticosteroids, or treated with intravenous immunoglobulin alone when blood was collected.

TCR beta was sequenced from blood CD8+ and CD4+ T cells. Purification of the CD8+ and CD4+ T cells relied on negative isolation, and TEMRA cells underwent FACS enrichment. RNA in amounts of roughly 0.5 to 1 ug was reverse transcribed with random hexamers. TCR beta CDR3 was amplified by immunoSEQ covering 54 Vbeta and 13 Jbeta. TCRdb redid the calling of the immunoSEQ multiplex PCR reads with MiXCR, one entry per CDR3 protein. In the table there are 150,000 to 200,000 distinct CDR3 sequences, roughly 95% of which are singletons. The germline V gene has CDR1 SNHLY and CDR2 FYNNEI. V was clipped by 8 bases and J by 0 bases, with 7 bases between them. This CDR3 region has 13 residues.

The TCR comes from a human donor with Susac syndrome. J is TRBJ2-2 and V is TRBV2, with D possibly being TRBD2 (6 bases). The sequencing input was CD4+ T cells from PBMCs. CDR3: CASGLTNTGELFF. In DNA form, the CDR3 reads TGTGCCAGCGGACTAACGAACACCGGGGAGCTGTTTTTT. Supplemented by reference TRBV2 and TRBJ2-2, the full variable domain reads EPEVTQTPSHQVTQMGQEVILRCVPISNHLYFYWYRQILGQKVEFLVSFYNNEISEKSEIFDDQFSVERPDGSNFTLKIRSTKLEDSAMYFCASGLTNTGELFFGEGSRLTVL.